This TCR beta chain derives from a study of cytomegalovirus exposure and HLA in healthy donors. For this clone: Its cognate antigen is unknown.

Sequencing used immunoSEQ multiplex PCR; TCRdb keeps in-frame clones, though not all of them. The sample consists of some 110,000 clones, approximately 90% of them appearing once. Regarding the study as a whole: About 150 TCR beta chains were listed as cytomegalovirus-associated. While the bulk of TCR sequences proved rare, some public TCRs turned up in many donors. TCR clusters originating in the first cohort tended to co-occur in the 120 validation repertoires, according to a later analysis. CMV antigen specificity of three CMV-associated chains was confirmed in vitro.

Sequenced: PBMCs. The receptor was derived from a woman aged 18-29 years in good health and CMV-seropositive.

As DNA, the CDR3 is TGTGCCAGCACCTCGACTCCGTCCTACGAGCAGTACTTC. Encoded protein: CASTSTPSYEQYF. The chain carries TRBV28 and TRBJ2-7; D unresolved. Trimming removed 7 bases at V and 1 base at J, with 11 bases between. CDR3 size: 13 residues. Germline CDR1 and CDR2: MDHEN and SYDVKM.